One sample yielded the 10 T cell receptor beta chains listed below, sequenced in a study of blood T cells in healthy people across ages. It was with a sample-barcoded 5' primer and a J-beta primer mix that a second PCR of about 6 to 11 cycles was run. TCRdb fed the 5' RACE reads into MiXCR, producing one record per CDR3 protein. The sample holds roughly 1.9 million distinct CDR3 sequences, approximately 40% seen once. The sample was blood. The receptors stem from a human donor in good health.

The chain recombines TRBV2 with TRBJ2-1, with D tentatively TRBD2 (5 bases). The assigned J gene may be wrong: the sequence end matches TRBJ2-7 better. Per germline, CDR1 SNHLY and CDR2 FYNNEI. The CDR3 is made up of 14 amino acids. The CDR3 nucleotides are TGTGCCAGCAGTGGAAGGACTCGGAATTACGAGCAGTACTTC. Protein sequence: CASSGRTRNYEQYF.

This rearrangement joins TRBV7-6 to TRBJ2-5; 16 positions agree with TRBD2. This CDR3 comprises 20 residues. Germline V gene sequence: CDR1 SGHVS, CDR2 FNYEAQ. J was trimmed by 6 bases and V by 0 bases; bases with no gene match: 13. For the CDR3, the DNA is TGTGCCAGCAGCTTAGCGCCCCCGGGACTAGCGGGGGGGCTGGGGAAGACCCAGTACTTC. It codes for CASSLAPPGLAGGLGKTQYF.

This rearrangement joins TRBV5-1 to TRBJ2-1, with 7 bases lining up with TRBD1. This CDR3 spans 18 amino acids. J was trimmed by 0 bases and V by 4 bases; bases with no gene match: 13. The V gene's germline CDR1 is SGHRS and CDR2 YFSETQ. CDR3 loop: CASSRGQNSLSSYNEQFF. The CDR3 nucleotides are TGCGCCAGCAGCCGGGGACAGAACTCCCTTAGCTCCTACAATGAGCAGTTCTTC.

The CDR3, as DNA: TGTGCCAGCAGCCCCCAATTAAGTTCTGGGGCCAACGTCCTGACTTTC. It specifies CASSPQLSSGANVLTF. The chain couples TRBV7-2 to TRBJ2-6; D gene uncertain. Germline V CDR1 and CDR2: SGHTA, FQGNSA. The CDR3 consists of 16 residues. With 5 bases removed from V and 1 base from J, the gap between germline ends came to 12 bases.

This clonotype was counted between two and nine times. The chain employs TRBV20-1 and TRBJ1-4; 9 bases agree with TRBD1. This CDR3 has 15 amino acids. The V gene's germline CDR1 is DFQATT and CDR2 SNEGSKA (reference sequence). J gave up 6 bases and V 3 bases, and 8 bases lay outside the gene matches. The CDR3 is CSARPRDRAHEKLFF. Here the CDR3 DNA reads TGCAGTGCTAGGCCCCGGGACAGGGCACATGAAAAACTGTTTTTT.

The J gene is TRBJ1-2, the V gene TRBV28, with D perhaps TRBD1 (5 bases). V was trimmed by 2 bases and J by 8 bases, leaving 12 bases between them. Germline V lookup: CDR1 MDHEN, CDR2 SYDVKM. This CDR3 has 13 residues. The CDR3 is CASSLIGARGYTF. DNA of the CDR3: TGTGCCAGCAGTTTAATAGGGGCGAGGGGCTACACCTTC.

The table lists this clonotype with a few counts. V is TRBV7-9 and J is TRBJ2-7, with 8 bases matching TRBD1. The CDR3 is 15 residues long. With V trimmed by 5 bases and J by 4 bases, 10 bases remained unmatched. CDR1 is SEHNR, CDR2 FQNEAQ, per germline (reference sequence). CDR3 coding DNA: TGTGCCAGCAGCCCTTGGACAGGGCAAGGGTACGAGCAGTACTTC. Translation gives CASSPWTGQGYEQYF.

The rearrangement links TRBV5-1 to TRBJ2-1, with D hard to call. V lost 6 bases, J lost 9 bases, and 13 bases lay in between. This CDR3 region has 12 residues. The germline V gene has CDR1 SGHRS and CDR2 YFSETQ. CDR3 sequence: CASTPGYGEQFF. The CDR3 nucleotides are TGCGCCAGCACCCCTGGCTACGGTGAGCAGTTCTTC. Based on the CDR3 plus reference TRBV5-1 and TRBJ2-1, the full variable domain is KAGVTQTPRYLIKTRGQQVTLSCSPISGHRSVSWYQQTPGQGLQFLFEYFSETQRNKGNFPGRFSGRQFSNSRSEMNVSTLELGDSALYLCASTPGYGEQFFGPGTRLTVL.

The chain recombines TRBV29-1 with TRBJ2-1; a possible D gene is TRBD1 (5 bases). The CDR3 covers 14 residues. Germline V gene data show CDR1 as SQVTM and CDR2 as ANQGSEA. V lost 2 bases, J lost 7 bases, and 15 bases lay in between. The CDR3 DNA follows: TGCAGCGTTGAAATTACAGGTCTAGTAAATGAGCAGTTCTTC. This sequence encodes CSVEITGLVNEQFF.

The genes are TRBV21-1 and TRBJ1-1. TRBV21-1 corresponds to a pseudogene. This CDR3 region has 11 residues. The CDR3 spells CASSHTSEAFF. The DNA of the CDR3 is TGTGCCAGCAGCCATACAAGTGAAGCTTTCTTT.